These T cell receptor beta chains were read from a single sample in a study of cytomegalovirus exposure and HLA in healthy donors. Profiled with immunoSEQ multiplex PCR; TCRdb holds only in-frame clones, not every one. The table lists some 200,000 clones, roughly 80% of them singletons. The material sequenced was PBMCs. All receptors derive from a woman under 30 in good health and CMV-seronegative. Both conserved end residues are part of each CDR3. A D gene is named only where the DNA matches it firmly. Clone size is not always given. Where it is, it says once, few, many or a class for expanded clones.

15	NA	TRBV15	TRBD1	TRBJ1-2	TGTGCCACCAGCAGAGAGTTCACAGGGGCAGATGGCTACACCTTC	CATSREFTGADGYTF
15	NA	TRBV6-6	TRBD1	TRBJ1-2	TGTGCCAGCAACCCCGCAGGGGGACCTAACTATGGCTACACCTTC	CASNPAGGPNYGYTF
12	NA	TRBV14	NA	TRBJ2-7	TGTGCCAGCAGCCAAGACAGCTACGAGCAGTACTTC	CASSQDSYEQYF
17	NA	TRBV28	TRBD2	TRBJ2-3	TGTGCCAGCAGTTTACCGGGACTAGCGGCTGGCACAGATACGCAGTATTTT	CASSLPGLAAGTDTQYF
11	NA	TRBV20-1	NA	TRBJ2-3	TGCAGTGCCCACCAGGGGGATACGCAGTATTTT	CSAHQGDTQYF
15	NA	TRBV5-4	TRBD2	TRBJ2-7	TGTGCCAGCAGCTTGGGCAGGGAGGGTTTTAACGAGCAGTACTTC	CASSLGREGFNEQYF
13	NA	TRBV27	NA	TRBJ1-5	TGTGCCAGCAGTTGGGCAGACAATCAGCCCCAGCATTTT	CASSWADNQPQHF
11	NA	TRBV7-2	NA	TRBJ2-7	TGTGCCAGCAGCTCCTTATACGAGCAGTACTTC	CASSSLYEQYF
14	NA	TRBV6-1	NA	TRBJ1-6	TGTGCCAGCAGTGATGGAGACGGACTACGGCCCCTCCACTTT	CASSDGDGLRPLHF
14	NA	TRBV7-3	TRBD1	TRBJ1-1	TGTGCCAGCAGCTACGAGGGGGCGAACACTGAAGCTTTCTTT	CASSYEGANTEAFF
14	NA	TRBV2	TRBD1	TRBJ2-1	TGTGCCAGCAGTGATCCCCTCAGGGGGCTTAGGCAGTTCTTC	CASSDPLRGLRQFF
16	NA	TRBV14	TRBD2	TRBJ2-1	TGTGCCAGCAGCCAAGATTCCCTAGCGGCTGGGGCTGAGCAGTTCTTC	CASSQDSLAAGAEQFF
16	NA	TRBV4-1	TRBD2	TRBJ2-5	TGCGCCAGCAGCCCCCAAGATAGCGGGGGGCAAGAGACCCAGTACTTC	CASSPQDSGGQETQYF
13	NA	TRBV5-1	TRBD1	TRBJ2-5	TGCGCCAGCAGCAGGACAGGGGAAGGGGCCCAGTACTTC	CASSRTGEGAQYF
16	NA	TRBV6-5	NA	TRBJ2-3	TGTGCCAGCAGTTACTCCTTAGGACTCAACACAGATACGCAGTATTTT	CASSYSLGLNTDTQYF
15	NA	TRBV7-3	NA	TRBJ2-7	TGTGCCAGCAGCTTATCCGGCAAGGGGTCCTACGAGCAGTACTTC	CASSLSGKGSYEQYF
15	NA	TRBV27	TRBD1	TRBJ1-1	TGTGCCAGCGTGCGGACAGGGGGGATGAACACTGAAGCTTTCTTT	CASVRTGGMNTEAFF
13	few	TRBV27	NA	TRBJ1-1	TGTGCCAGCAGTTTAACAATGAACACTGAAGCTTTCTTT	CASSLTMNTEAFF
13	NA	TRBV19	NA	TRBJ2-2	TGTGCCAGTAGTAAAGGACTGACCGGGGAGCTGTTTTTT	CASSKGLTGELFF
15	few	TRBV6-1	TRBD1	TRBJ2-5	TGTGCCAGCAACGAGGCCGGGACAGGGGGAGAGACCCAGTACTTC	CASNEAGTGGETQYF
13	NA	TRBV11-2	NA	TRBJ1-2	TGTGCCAGCAGCTCCGACGGAGGGCAGGGCTACACCTTC	CASSSDGGQGYTF
18	NA	TRBV5-4	TRBD2	TRBJ2-7	TGTGCCAGCAGCTTGGGGACTAGCGGGAGAGGGAGCTCCTACGAGCAGTACTTC	CASSLGTSGRGSSYEQYF
14	few	TRBV7-9	TRBD2	TRBJ2-7	TGTGCCAGCAGCTTAGGGGGAGGGGCCCTCGAGCAGTACTTC	CASSLGGGALEQYF
18	NA	TRBV10-3	TRBD2	TRBJ2-1	TGTGCCATCAGTGAGTCGTCGCGGTTTAGCGGGATCGGCAATGAGCAGTTCTTC	CAISESSRFSGIGNEQFF
15	NA	TRBV15	TRBD1	TRBJ1-1	TGTGCCACCAGCGCCGCGACAGGGGACTCATCTGAAGCTTTCTTT	CATSAATGDSSEAFF
15	NA	TRBV7-2	NA	TRBJ2-5	TGTGCCAGCAGCTTATATGGACAGTTCCAAGAGACCCAGTACTTC	CASSLYGQFQETQYF